The 22 T cell receptor beta chains presented below share a single source sample, sequenced in a study of human T cells and chemical hapten exposure (dated by TCRdb to about 2021). Library generation was performed with 5' RACE. For sequencing, an Illumina MiSeq was employed. Clones were called with MiXCR by TCRdb after fastp trimmed the public reads at Q25, and only in-frame beta chains were retained. Each entry merges the rows of one CDR3 protein and shows their most common DNA and genes. The sample data list approximately 110,000 distinct CDR3 sequences, and approximately 20% of these were observed just once. The ten largest clones add up to 2.8% of the sample. Total RNA was extracted from unfractionated whole blood that had been collected in Tempus Blood RNA tubes. These receptors were collected from a human donor in good health.

This clonotype was observed at least ten times. The chain uses TRBV28 and TRBJ1-2, with 7 bases fitting TRBD1. Germline CDR1 MDHEN, CDR2 SYDVKM. The CDR3 runs 16 residues. Unmatched junction bases numbered 16, after V lost 8 bases and J lost 4 bases. CDR3 DNA: TGTGCCAGCCACGGACCTCACAGGGGCAAGGGCTATGGCTACACCTTC. It specifies CASHGPHRGKGYGYTF.

This clonotype has a handful of counts. The genes are TRBV9 and TRBJ2-5, with 9 bases that match TRBD2. V was pared by 3 bases and J by 5 bases, with 5 bases of the junction left unmatched. The CDR3 is 14 residues long. The germline V gene encodes CDR1 SGDLS and CDR2 YYNGEE. The CDR3 DNA reads as TGTGCCAGCAGCGAATTAGCGGGAGTTGAGACCCAGTACTTC. Protein product: CASSELAGVETQYF.

J is TRBJ2-7 and V is TRBV27; no definite D call. Germline assignment: CDR1 MNHEY and CDR2 SMNVEV (reference sequence). The CDR3 contains 13 residues. The V and J ends lost 5 bases and 4 bases respectively, with 12 bases between them. CDR3 bases: TGTGCCAGCAGTCCTTTTAAGTCTTACGAGCAGTACTTC. It yields the protein CASSPFKSYEQYF.

The rearrangement joins TRBV25-1 to TRBJ1-1; 7 positions agree with TRBD1. CDR3 length equals 14 residues. V lost 8 bases to trimming and J lost 5 bases; unmatched junction nucleotides: 11. The germline gives CDR1 MGHDK, CDR2 SYGVNS. CDR3: CASGEGAQVTEAFF. The DNA of the CDR3 is TGTGCCAGCGGGGAGGGGGCCCAAGTGACTGAAGCTTTCTTT.

V gene TRBV5-1 combines with J gene TRBJ1-2; TRBD1 matches at 9 bases. This CDR3 is built from 14 residues. Germline V CDR1 and CDR2: SGHRS, YFSETQ. The V segment lost 5 bases and the J segment 6 bases; nucleotides outside the gene matches: 8. The CDR3 sequence: CASSYRGLSDGYTF. CDR3 coding DNA: TGCGCCAGCAGTTACAGGGGGCTGAGCGATGGCTACACCTTC.

The sample holds a few counts of this clonotype. The V gene is TRBV9, the J gene TRBJ2-2; 7 bases are a match to TRBD2. The CDR3 spans 16 residues. The V gene end was trimmed by 0 bases and the J gene end by 7 bases; junction bases not matched to a gene: 9. Germline V lookup: CDR1 SGDLS, CDR2 YYNGEE. CDR3 protein: CASSVVAGGYIGELFF. Here the CDR3 DNA reads TGTGCCAGCAGCGTAGTAGCGGGCGGGTATATCGGGGAGCTGTTTTTT. Full variable domain (remainder filled in from reference TRBV9 and TRBJ2-2): DSGVTQTPKHLITATGQRVTLRCSPRSGDLSVYWYQQSLDQGLQFLIQYYNGEERAKGNILERFSAQQFPDLHSELNLSSLELGDSALYFCASSVVAGGYIGELFFGEGSRLTVL.

V usage is TRBV10-1 and J usage is TRBJ1-2, with a possible D match to TRBD1 (6 bases). V lost 10 bases, J lost 1 base, and 16 bases lay in between. Germline V CDR1 and CDR2: WNHNN, SYGVQD (reference sequence). The CDR3 runs 14 residues. The CDR3 spells CATPGHPINYGYTF. The CDR3 nucleotides read TGCGCCACCCCGGGACACCCGATTAACTATGGCTACACCTTC.

The rearrangement joins TRBV28 to TRBJ1-2; no reliable D call. From germline, CDR1 is MDHEN and CDR2 SYDVKM. With 7 bases removed from V and 5 bases from J, the gap between germline ends came to 14 bases. The CDR3 contains 13 residues. CDR3: CASTLSPPYGYTF. The CDR3 DNA is TGTGCCAGCACCCTAAGTCCCCCTTATGGCTACACCTTC.

This clonotype was seen more than once but under ten times. The rearrangement joins TRBV6-6 to TRBJ2-1; TRBD2 aligns across 11 bases. V trimming: 0 bases; J trimming: 9 bases; junction bases outside the gene matches: 16. Germline-derived CDR1 and CDR2 are MNHNY and SVGAGI (reference sequence). CDR3 size: 19 residues. The CDR3 DNA sequence: TGTGCCAGCAGTTACTCGATCGAAGGCGGGTCTAGCGGGAGGACTGAGCAGTTCTTC. Its protein product is CASSYSIEGGSSGRTEQFF.

CDR3 protein: CASSALQGMGNQPQHF. For the CDR3, the DNA is TGTGCCAGCAGTGCATTACAGGGGATGGGCAATCAGCCCCAGCATTTT. The chain employs TRBV6-1 and TRBJ1-5; 7 positions match TRBD1. The CDR3 extends over 16 amino acids. The V and J ends lost 4 bases and 2 bases, in that order; junction bases with no gene match: 8. Per germline, CDR1 MNHNS and CDR2 SASEGT.

This clonotype was seen only a few times. V is TRBV24-1 and J is TRBJ1-5; TRBD1 might be the D (5 bases). The CDR3 loop spans 16 amino acids. The V gene lost 7 bases and the J gene lost 2 bases, with 17 bases spanning the gap. The V gene's germline CDR1 is KGHDR and CDR2 SFDVKD. The CDR3 region is CATRGGGAIGNQPQHF. CDR3 DNA: TGTGCCACCAGGGGTGGTGGGGCTATAGGCAATCAGCCCCAGCATTTT.

This clonotype has just a few counts. The chain joins TRBV4-1 to TRBJ2-1; 7 nucleotides match TRBD1. The CDR3 sequence is 16 residues long. V gave up 4 bases and J gave up 9 bases; unmatched junction bases: 15. Germline values: CDR1 MGHRA, CDR2 YSYEKL. The CDR3 protein is CASSPWTGLLLGEQFF. The CDR3 DNA follows: TGCGCCAGCAGCCCGTGGACAGGCCTCCTTCTCGGTGAGCAGTTCTTC.

This clonotype was seen a handful of times. The J gene is TRBJ2-5, the V gene TRBV6-6; D is uncertain. V lost 6 bases and J 5 bases, leaving 16 bases between the germline ends. This CDR3 region has 14 residues. Germline loops: CDR1 MNHNY, CDR2 SVGAGI (reference sequence). The DNA of the CDR3 is TGTGCCAGCAGGCCAAGAAGGGCAGATGAGACCCAGTACTTC. Protein sequence: CASRPRRADETQYF.

The chain joins TRBV29-1 to TRBJ2-2; 9 bases line up with TRBD1. The length of the CDR3 is 15 residues. Germline V gives CDR1 SQVTM, CDR2 ANQGSEA. Trimming cost V 5 bases and J 6 bases; bases outside gene matches: 10. For the CDR3, the DNA is TGCAGCGTTTTCACCGGGACAGGGTCGTCCGGGGAGCTGTTTTTT. Amino acid sequence: CSVFTGTGSSGELFF.

This clonotype was counted a few times. CDR3 region: CSDKSRSGEYQETQYF. The CDR3 DNA is TGCAGCGACAAATCGCGGAGCGGAGAGTACCAAGAGACCCAGTACTTC. The rearrangement uses TRBV29-1 and TRBJ2-5; D may be TRBD2 (5 bases). CDR3 size: 16 residues. The germline V and J ends were trimmed by 7 bases and 0 bases, with 21 bases remaining between them. Germline V gene lookup returns CDR1 SQVTM and CDR2 ANQGSEA. The complete variable domain, with remaining parts taken from reference TRBV29-1 and TRBJ2-5, reads SAVISQKPSRDICQRGTSLTIQCQVDSQVTMMFWYRQQPGQSLTLIATANQGSEATYESGFVIDKFPISRPNLTFSTLTVSNMSPEDSSIYLCSDKSRSGEYQETQYFGPGTRLLVL.

The chain employs TRBV5-1 and TRBJ2-7; D tentatively fits TRBD1 or TRBD2 (5 bases each). Germline V gene data show CDR1 as SGHRS and CDR2 as YFSETQ. The V gene lost 0 bases and the J gene lost 7 bases, with 11 bases spanning the gap. The CDR3 spans 13 residues. CDR3 amino acids: CASSLGAEGEQYF. The CDR3 DNA reads as TGCGCCAGCAGCTTGGGGGCAGAGGGGGAGCAGTACTTC.

This chain links TRBV5-6 with TRBJ1-3; D gene unclear. Trimming pared 2 bases from V and 9 bases from J, leaving 6 bases between. This CDR3 contains 11 residues. Germline lookup yields CDR1 SGHDT and CDR2 YYEEEE. The CDR3: CASSFRGTIYF. CDR3 coding DNA: TGTGCCAGCAGCTTTCGAGGCACCATATATTTT.

V usage is TRBV7-3 and J usage is TRBJ2-5, with 13 bases that match TRBD2. The length of the CDR3 is 16 residues. Germline V gene data show CDR1 as SGHTA and CDR2 as FQGTGA. Germline trimming cut 5 bases from V and 2 bases from J; bases unmatched to any gene: 5. The CDR3 loop is CASSPGTSGVQETQYF. Written as DNA, the CDR3 is TGTGCCAGCAGCCCGGGGACTAGCGGGGTACAAGAGACCCAGTACTTC.

The chain is built from TRBV30 and TRBJ2-3; TRBD2 agrees at 8 bases. V lost 4 bases and J lost 2; bases outside the gene matches: 8. Germline assignment: CDR1 GTSNPN and CDR2 SVGIG (reference sequence). The CDR3 is 15 amino acids. CDR3 sequence reads: CAWMTGGGPTDTQYF. The CDR3 bases are TGTGCCTGGATGACCGGGGGGGGGCCCACAGATACGCAGTATTTT.

This clonotype was observed a handful of times. The rearrangement uses TRBV19 and TRBJ1-5, with D hard to call. The CDR3 sequence is 16 residues long. Between the trimmed V and J ends, which lost 6 bases and 3 bases, there was a span of 18 bases. Germline CDR1 LNHDA, CDR2 SQIVND (reference sequence). CDR3 residues: CASSPLWQEFNQPQHF. CDR3 nucleotide sequence: TGTGCCAGTAGCCCCCTGTGGCAGGAGTTCAATCAGCCCCAGCATTTT.

CDR3 residues: CASSYGQAESANYGYTF. CDR3 DNA: TGTGCCAGCAGTTACGGGCAGGCGGAATCGGCTAACTATGGCTACACCTTC. This chain joins TRBV6-5 and TRBJ1-2; D not resolved. In germline, CDR1 is MNHEY, CDR2 SVGAGI. V lost 2 bases and J 0 bases, leaving 16 bases between the germline ends. The CDR3 is 17 amino acids.

The table lists this clonotype with a few counts. The genes are TRBV11-2 and TRBJ2-1; 8 bases agree with TRBD1. With V trimmed by 2 bases and J by 9 bases, 12 bases remained unmatched. Germline values: CDR1 SGHAT, CDR2 FQNNGV. The CDR3 loop spans 16 amino acids. CDR3 amino acids: CASSLSQGAQGAEQFF. The CDR3, as DNA: TGTGCCAGCAGCTTATCCCAGGGGGCCCAGGGGGCTGAGCAGTTCTTC.